A selection of T cell receptor beta chains follows, all from one sample in a study of T cell clonotyping in hematopoietic cell transplantation. The protocol was immunoSEQ multiplex PCR, while the TCRdb copy is restricted to in-frame clones and leaves out a portion. This table holds approximately 44,000 clones, roughly 85% found once. Source: peripheral blood mononuclear cells, taken before stem cell transplant. These receptors originate from a man in his 60s with myelodysplastic syndrome. Some clones in this sample may be carry-over from other donors' samples. The CDR3 runs from the conserved cysteine through the conserved F or W. A D gene is named only where the DNA matches it firmly. The size of a clone is reported for some rows only, either as once, few or many, or as a class for expanded clones.

TRBV2	.	TRBJ1-5	few	CASSERVLNQPQHF	TGTGCCAGCAGTGAAAGGGTCCTCAATCAGCCCCAGCATTTT
TRBV4-3	.	TRBJ1-2	.	CASSQGARTNYGYTF	TGCGCCAGCAGCCAAGGGGCCAGGACTAACTATGGCTACACCTTC
TRBV6-5	TRBD1	TRBJ1-1	few	CASSSGTGSITEAFF	TGTGCCAGCAGTTCCGGGACAGGGTCCATCACTGAAGCTTTCTTT
TRBV7-6	.	TRBJ2-5	.	CASSLALWPGEETQYF	TGTGCCAGCAGCTTAGCGCTTTGGCCGGGGGAAGAGACCCAGTACTTC
TRBV7-8	.	TRBJ1-5	.	CASSLVGVGNQPQHF	TGTGCCAGCAGCTTAGTAGGGGTGGGCAATCAGCCCCAGCATTTT
TRBV7-2	.	TRBJ2-2	.	CASSFYLHTGELFF	TGTGCCAGCAGCTTCTACTTACACACCGGGGAGCTGTTTTTT
TRBV7-8	.	TRBJ1-1	.	CASARAADSTEAFF	TGTGCCAGCGCCCGCGCAGCAGATAGCACTGAAGCTTTCTTT
TRBV6-6	.	TRBJ2-3	.	CASSYRLASTDTQYF	TGTGCCAGCAGTTACCGTCTAGCTAGCACAGATACGCAGTATTTT
TRBV30	TRBD1	TRBJ1-4	few	CAWSVGSGGYEKLFF	TGTGCCTGGAGTGTTGGGTCAGGGGGCTATGAAAAACTGTTTTTT
TRBV9	.	TRBJ1-2	few	CASSAREGYGYTF	TGTGCCAGCAGCGCGCGGGAGGGCTATGGCTACACCTTC
TRBV4-2	TRBD2	TRBJ2-1	.	CASSQPLAGGHNEQFF	TGTGCCAGCAGCCAACCACTAGCGGGGGGGCACAATGAGCAGTTCTTC
TRBV5-5	.	TRBJ2-7	.	CASSLEGYEQYF	TGTGCCAGCAGCCTTGAAGGGTACGAGCAGTACTTC
TRBV7-2	.	TRBJ1-2	.	CASSFTGLPGGYTF	TGTGCCAGCAGCTTTACAGGGTTGCCGGGTGGCTACACCTTC
TRBV6-6	.	TRBJ2-7	.	CASGYRDFAYEQYF	TGTGCCAGCGGATACCGGGACTTTGCGTACGAGCAGTACTTC
TRBV7-9	.	TRBJ2-1	.	CASSRGSYNEQFF	TGTGCCAGCTCCCGGGGATCCTACAATGAGCAGTTCTTC
TRBV6-5	.	TRBJ2-7	.	CASSYAQGNEQYF	TGTGCCAGCAGTTATGCTCAGGGGAACGAGCAGTACTTC
TRBV7-9	.	TRBJ1-2	.	CASSASGWDYGYTF	TGTGCCAGCAGCGCGTCAGGGTGGGACTATGGCTACACCTTC
TRBV6-5	.	TRBJ2-2	few	CASSYSTGELFF	TGTGCCAGCAGTTACTCGACCGGGGAGCTGTTTTTT
TRBV11-3	.	TRBJ1-1	.	CASSLYFSTEAFF	TGTGCCAGCAGCCTATATTTCAGCACTGAAGCTTTCTTT
TRBV18	.	TRBJ2-7	.	CASSRLEYEQYF	TGTGCCAGCTCCAGGCTCGAGTACGAGCAGTACTTC
TRBV4-3	TRBD1	TRBJ1-5	.	CASSPNRGQGQPQHF	TGCGCCAGCAGCCCTAACAGGGGGCAGGGTCAGCCCCAGCATTTT
TRBV7-8	TRBD2	TRBJ2-7	.	CASSPRVAGATYEQYF	TGTGCCAGCAGCCCGCGGGTAGCGGGGGCCACCTACGAGCAGTACTTC
TRBV27	.	TRBJ2-3	.	CASSLSRTDTQYF	TGTGCCAGCAGTTTATCCCGCACAGATACGCAGTATTTT
TRBV6-6	.	TRBJ1-3	.	CASKGKRYGNTIYF	TGTGCCAGCAAGGGGAAACGTTATGGAAACACCATATATTTT
TRBV28	.	TRBJ1-4	.	CASRGQSVNEKLFF	TGTGCCAGCCGAGGACAGAGCGTTAATGAAAAACTGTTTTTT
TRBV27	.	TRBJ2-7	.	CASSLKAPGQRYEQYF	TGTGCCAGCAGTTTAAAGGCCCCAGGACAGAGATACGAGCAGTACTTC
TRBV7-2	.	TRBJ1-2	few	CASSSDGPGYTF	TGTGCCAGCAGCTCGGACGGCCCCGGCTACACCTTC
TRBV6-4	TRBD1	TRBJ2-4	once	CASSDSDRDIQYF	TGTGCCAGCAGTGACTCGGACAGGGACATTCAGTACTTC
TRBV7-2	.	TRBJ1-2	few	CASSLATSYGYTF	TGTGCCAGCAGCTTAGCAACAAGCTATGGCTACACCTTC
TRBV4-3	.	TRBJ2-2	.	CASSQVSGGELFF	TGCGCCAGCAGCCAAGTCTCGGGCGGGGAGCTGTTTTTT
TRBV19	TRBD1	TRBJ1-1	.	CASSISPDRPFEAFF	TGTGCCAGTAGTATAAGCCCGGACAGGCCATTTGAAGCTTTCTTT
TRBV30	.	TRBJ1-2	.	CAWSLGLNYGYTF	TGTGCCTGGAGCCTTGGGTTGAACTATGGCTACACCTTC
TRBV6-5	.	TRBJ1-2	.	CASSYERGNGYTF	TGTGCCAGCAGTTACGAGAGGGGAAATGGCTACACCTTC